The 2 T cell receptor beta chains listed next were all sequenced from one sample in a study of cytomegalovirus exposure and HLA in healthy donors. Primers: 60 Vbeta forward and 13 Jbeta reverse. Sequencing used immunoSEQ multiplex PCR; TCRdb keeps in-frame clones, though not all of them. Of around 130,000 clones listed, 81% were seen once; the top ten hold 0.7%. The sequenced material came from PBMCs. The receptors derive from a man aged 18 to 29 in good health and CMV-seronegative.

The rearrangement joins TRBV9 to TRBJ1-1; D not resolved. Trimming removed 1 base from V and 0 bases from J, with 7 bases in between. The CDR3 is made up of 14 amino acids. The V gene's germline CDR1 is SGDLS and CDR2 YYNGEE. CDR3 in DNA: TGTGCCAGCAGCGTACAGGCTATGAACACTGAAGCTTTCTTT. Amino acids: CASSVQAMNTEAFF.

The V and J genes are TRBV27 and TRBJ1-5; possible D gene TRBD1, 5 bases. Germline CDR1 reads MNHEY; CDR2 reads SMNVEV (reference sequence). The CDR3 runs to 14 residues. The ends were cut back, 3 bases at V and 7 bases at J, with 13 bases in the middle. The DNA of the CDR3 is TGTGCCAGCAGTTTTCAGGGATCGGGCCAGCCCCAGCATTTT. Translation gives CASSFQGSGQPQHF.